The present entry profiles one TCR beta chain with its context. There are 15 residues in the CDR3. Trimming removed 3 bases at V and 1 base at J, with 10 bases between. The germline gives CDR1 MDHEN, CDR2 SYDVKM. This sample stems from a study of T cell responses to AZD1222 COVID-19 vaccine. Clones were read by immunoSEQ multiplex PCR, and TCRdb kept only the in-frame ones, dropping some. The profile covers around 130,000 clones, with around 84% appearing a single time and approximately 12% taken by the ten largest. The rearrangement joins TRBV28 to TRBJ1-5; tentatively, D is TRBD1 (5 bases). The clonotype originates from an adult in good health. The sample in question was peripheral blood, obtained on day 0 of AZD1222 vaccination. CDR3 nucleotide sequence: TGTGCCAGCAGTTTGGCCGGGGCCAGCAATCAGCCCCAGCATTTT. It codes for CASSLAGASNQPQHF.